This TCR beta chain was recorded in a study of technical replicates of blood from several donors. Trimming took 3 bases from V and 10 from J, leaving 25 bases between them. The CDR3 has 17 residues. Germline CDR1 and CDR2: LNHDA and SQIVND (reference sequence). Method: immunoSEQ multiplex PCR; TCRdb's copy keeps in-frame clones and lacks some. The top ten hold approximately 0.25% of the sample, which has about 74,000 clones, around 93% seen once. The chain uses TRBV19 and TRBJ1-5, with a possible D match to TRBD1 (5 bases). Material: T cells isolated from PBMCs. The clonotype was recovered from a human donor in good health. CDR3 DNA: TGTGCCAGTAGTATCCGGGACGGGGGAGGGCGGCAATACCCCCAGCATTTT. Translated, it gives CASSIRDGGGRQYPQHF.